This T cell receptor (beta chain) was found in a study of CD8 T cells in ankylosing spondylitis. With regard to this clonotype: Its antigen is undetermined.

Germline CDR1 and CDR2: SNHLY and FYNNEI. The J segment lost 4 bases and the V segment lost 5 bases, leaving 7 bases of the junction unmatched. CDR3 length equals 15 residues. TCRdb re-called the 5' RACE reads through MiXCR, storing one row per CDR3 protein. Among 150,000 to 200,000 distinct CDR3 sequences listed, 11% were seen once. General study findings and limits: Disease-linked clones displayed a CD8+ phenotype and appeared relatively rarely in peripheral blood. There were earlier reports of some motif variants in reactive arthritis synovial fluid and blood.

This TCR was sampled from a male donor with ankylosing spondylitis or in good health (not recorded which). V gene TRBV2 combines with J gene TRBJ2-2, with 7 positions matching TRBD2. Sequencing used blood, either unsorted or a sorted T cell fraction (not recorded which). In DNA, the CDR3 is TGTGCCAGCAGTTCCAGCGGGAAGGTCACCGGGGAGCTGTTTTTT. Translation gives CASSSSGKVTGELFF. Using reference TRBV2 and TRBJ2-2 for the parts outside the CDR3, the full variable domain is EPEVTQTPSHQVTQMGQEVILRCVPISNHLYFYWYRQILGQKVEFLVSFYNNEISEKSEIFDDQFSVERPDGSNFTLKIRSTKLEDSAMYFCASSSSGKVTGELFFGEGSRLTVL.